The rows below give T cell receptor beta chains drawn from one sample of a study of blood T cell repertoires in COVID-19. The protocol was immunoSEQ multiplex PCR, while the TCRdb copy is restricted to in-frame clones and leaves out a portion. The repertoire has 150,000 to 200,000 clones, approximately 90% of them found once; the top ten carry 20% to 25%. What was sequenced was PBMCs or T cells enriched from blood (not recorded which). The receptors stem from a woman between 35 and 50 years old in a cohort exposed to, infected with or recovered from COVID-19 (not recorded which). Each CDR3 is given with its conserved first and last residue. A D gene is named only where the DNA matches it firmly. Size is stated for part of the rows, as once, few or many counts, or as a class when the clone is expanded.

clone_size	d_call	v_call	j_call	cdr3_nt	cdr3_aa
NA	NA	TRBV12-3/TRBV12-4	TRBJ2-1	TGTGCCAGTTCCGACAGGTCCTACAATGAGCAGTTCTTC	CASSDRSYNEQFF
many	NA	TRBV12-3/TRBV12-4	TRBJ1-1	TGTGCCAGCAGCCGGGTAGGTGAAGCTTTCTTT	CASSRVGEAFF
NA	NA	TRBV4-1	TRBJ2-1	TGCGCCAGCAGCCCCCTTCCAGCGGGTATCTACAATGAGCAGTTCTTC	CASSPLPAGIYNEQFF
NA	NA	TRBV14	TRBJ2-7	TGTGCCAGCAGCCTCCACAGCACTGCCTCCTACGAGCAGTACTTC	CASSLHSTASYEQYF
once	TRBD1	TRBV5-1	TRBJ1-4	TGCGCCAGCAGCTTGGCTCCGGGACAGCTGAATGAAAAACTGTTTTTT	CASSLAPGQLNEKLFF
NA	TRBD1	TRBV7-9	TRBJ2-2	TGTGCCAGCAGCTCCCGGGGAGGACAGGGAGGGAACACCGGGGAGCTGTTTTTT	CASSSRGGQGGNTGELFF
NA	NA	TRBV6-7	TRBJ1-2	TGTGCCAGCAGTTACTCGTTTGACCAGGGTACTGATGGCTACACCTTC	CASSYSFDQGTDGYTF
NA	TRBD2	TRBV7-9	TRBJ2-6	TGTGCCAGCAGCCCACGCGGGAGGGCTTCTGGGGCCAACGTCCTGACTTTC	CASSPRGRASGANVLTF
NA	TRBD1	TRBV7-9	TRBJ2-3	TGTGCCAGCAGCCCAGGGGGTGATACGCAGTATTTT	CASSPGGDTQYF
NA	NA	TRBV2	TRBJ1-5	TGTGCCAGCAGTGAAGACAGGGCCAGCAATCAGCCCCAGCATTTT	CASSEDRASNQPQHF
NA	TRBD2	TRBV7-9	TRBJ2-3	TGTGCCCTTGGGACTAGCGGGAGGCCCCCAGATACGCAGTATTTT	CALGTSGRPPDTQYF
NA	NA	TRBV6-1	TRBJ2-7	TGTGCCAGCAGTGATTTATACTACGAGCAGTACTTC	CASSDLYYEQYF
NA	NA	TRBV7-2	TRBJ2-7	TGTGCCAGCACCCAACCCCGAACGAGGGAGCAGTACTTC	CASTQPRTREQYF
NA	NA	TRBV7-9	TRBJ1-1	TGTGCCAGCAGCCACGGGGACACCCGAGTACCTGAAGCTTTCTTT	CASSHGDTRVPEAFF
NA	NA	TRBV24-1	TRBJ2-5	TGTGCCACCAGTGATTTGCGGCAGGGGATTTCGACCCAGTACTTC	CATSDLRQGISTQYF
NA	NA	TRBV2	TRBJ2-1	TGTGCCAGCGGCAGGGCCTACAATGAGCAGTTCTTC	CASGRAYNEQFF
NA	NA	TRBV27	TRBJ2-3	TGTGCCAGCAGCCAAGGACAAAATACGCAGTATTTT	CASSQGQNTQYF
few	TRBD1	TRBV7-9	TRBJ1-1	TGTGCCAGCAGCCCGACAGGGAATGAAGCTTTCTTT	CASSPTGNEAFF
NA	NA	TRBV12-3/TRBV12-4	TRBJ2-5	TGTGCCAGCAGTTTAAGGAGAGCAGAGACCCAGTACTTC	CASSLRRAETQYF
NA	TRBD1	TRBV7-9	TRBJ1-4	TGTGCCAGCAGCGAGGACAGGGGGCGAGAAAAACTGTTTTTT	CASSEDRGREKLFF
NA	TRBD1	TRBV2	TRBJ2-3	TGTGCCAGCCGAATGACAGGGGGCAGGCCAGATACGCAGTATTTT	CASRMTGGRPDTQYF
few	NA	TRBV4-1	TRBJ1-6	TGCGCCAGCAGAAGAGGGGGGGCAGGCTCACCCCTCCACTTT	CASRRGGAGSPLHF
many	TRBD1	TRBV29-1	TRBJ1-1	TGCAGCGTGCACAAACAGGGGAGGAGAACTGAAGCTTTCTTT	CSVHKQGRRTEAFF
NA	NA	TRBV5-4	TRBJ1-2	TGTGCCAGCAGCTTGGCTACAGTCCTACATGGCTACACCTTC	CASSLATVLHGYTF
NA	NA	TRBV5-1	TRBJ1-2	TGCGCCAGCAGCCCAGGGGACTATGGCTACACCTTC	CASSPGDYGYTF
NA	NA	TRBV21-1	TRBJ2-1	TGTGCCAGCAGCATACGACTGCCGGGACTAGCGGGGGGTAATGAGCAGTTCTTC	CASSIRLPGLAGGNEQFF
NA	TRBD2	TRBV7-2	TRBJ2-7	TGTGCCAGCAGCTTAGTACTAGCGGGGACCTACGAGCAGTACTTC	CASSLVLAGTYEQYF
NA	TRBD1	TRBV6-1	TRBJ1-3	TGTGCCAGCAGAACAGACAGGGGCGCTGGAAACACCATATATTTT	CASRTDRGAGNTIYF
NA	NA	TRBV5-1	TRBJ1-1	TGCGCCAGCAGCTTGGGACTCCGCACTGAAGCTTTCTTT	CASSLGLRTEAFF
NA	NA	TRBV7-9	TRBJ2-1	TGTGCCAGCAGCTCCGGACAGGAGGGCTACAATGAGCAGTTCTTC	CASSSGQEGYNEQFF
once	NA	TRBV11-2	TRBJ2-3	TGTGCCAGCAGCTTACTTCGCGGGGCCAGGGGCACAGATACGCAGTATTTT	CASSLLRGARGTDTQYF
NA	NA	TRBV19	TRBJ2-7	TGTGCCAGTAGTACTATCTGGGGGGACGAGCAGTACTTC	CASSTIWGDEQYF
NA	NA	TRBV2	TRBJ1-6	TGTGCCAGCGTTGGAGAGAAAGGTTCACCCCTCCACTTT	CASVGEKGSPLHF
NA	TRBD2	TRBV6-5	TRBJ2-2	TGTGCCAGCAGGACTAGCGGGAACACCGGGGAGCTGTTTTTT	CASRTSGNTGELFF
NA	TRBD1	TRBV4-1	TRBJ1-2	TGCGCCAGCAGCCCGTCCGGGACAGGAGCTAACTATGGCTACACCTTC	CASSPSGTGANYGYTF
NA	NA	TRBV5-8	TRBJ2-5	TGTGCCAGCAGCTTATACAGGCAAGAGACCCAGTACTTC	CASSLYRQETQYF
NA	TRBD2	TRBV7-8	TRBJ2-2	TGTGCCAGCAGCCCTTACCCGACTAGCGGGAGCCCCGGGGAGCTGTTTTTT	CASSPYPTSGSPGELFF
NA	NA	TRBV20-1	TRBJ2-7	TGCAGTGCTAGTTATCAGGGGCGAAGTTACGAGCAGTACTTC	CSASYQGRSYEQYF
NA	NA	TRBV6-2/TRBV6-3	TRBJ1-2	TGTGCCAGCAGTTACTCACCGACAGCCCCCAGCTATGGCTACACCTTC	CASSYSPTAPSYGYTF
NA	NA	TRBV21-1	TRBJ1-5	TGTGCCAGCAGCTTTTCTGGAGGAAATCAGCCCCAGCATTTT	CASSFSGGNQPQHF
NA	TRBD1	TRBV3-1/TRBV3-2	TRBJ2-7	TGTGCCAGCAGCCCCCTGACAGGGGACCTCTACGAGCAGTACTTC	CASSPLTGDLYEQYF